The rows below give T cell receptor beta chains drawn from one sample of a study of cytomegalovirus exposure and HLA in healthy donors. This table comes from immunoSEQ multiplex PCR, and its TCRdb copy is limited to in-frame clones, with some not included. The sample contains about 130,000 clones, 82% of which appear only once. Sequencing used PBMCs. These receptor sequences come from a woman between 45 and 65 years old in good health and CMV-seropositive. Each CDR3 is given with its conserved first and last residue. Fields, in order: J gene, V gene, clone size, D gene, CDR3 DNA, CDR3 protein. The D gene is left open where the match is weak. Size is omitted from some rows. Given values are once, few, many or a class for expanded clones.

J gene: TRBJ1-5
V gene: TRBV9
clone size: -
D gene: -
CDR3 DNA: TGTGCCAGCAGCGTAGGCCCTGAGGGTCAGCCCCAGCATTTT
CDR3 protein: CASSVGPEGQPQHF

J gene: TRBJ2-1
V gene: TRBV9
clone size: -
D gene: -
CDR3 DNA: TGTGCCAGCAGCGCCCCCTACTCGGCGGAAGATGAGCAGTTCTTC
CDR3 protein: CASSAPYSAEDEQFF

J gene: TRBJ2-1
V gene: TRBV29-1
clone size: -
D gene: TRBD2
CDR3 DNA: TGCAGCCTCCTGGATGGACTAGTCCACAATGAGCAGTTCTTC
CDR3 protein: CSLLDGLVHNEQFF

J gene: TRBJ2-1
V gene: TRBV5-4
clone size: few
D gene: TRBD2
CDR3 DNA: TGTGCCAGCAGCGCCAACGATCGACTAGCGGTTAGCTCCTACAATGAGCAGTTCTTC
CDR3 protein: CASSANDRLAVSSYNEQFF

J gene: TRBJ2-2
V gene: TRBV9
clone size: -
D gene: -
CDR3 DNA: TGTGCCAGCCGGGACTCAAACACCGGGGAGCTGTTTTTT
CDR3 protein: CASRDSNTGELFF

J gene: TRBJ2-1
V gene: TRBV29-1
clone size: -
D gene: TRBD2
CDR3 DNA: TGCAACATCGTGGGGACTACCTACAATGAGCAGTTCTTC
CDR3 protein: CNIVGTTYNEQFF

J gene: TRBJ1-1
V gene: TRBV7-9
clone size: -
D gene: -
CDR3 DNA: TGTGCCAGCGCGATCGTTGGCGGAGCTTTCTTT
CDR3 protein: CASAIVGGAFF

J gene: TRBJ2-5
V gene: TRBV10-3
clone size: once
D gene: TRBD2
CDR3 DNA: TGTGCCAGCAAAACGGGCGGGGGGAACCAAGAGACCCAGTACTTC
CDR3 protein: CASKTGGGNQETQYF

J gene: TRBJ2-1
V gene: TRBV6-5
clone size: -
D gene: -
CDR3 DNA: TGTGCCAGCACCGGGATCTACAATGAGCAGTTCTTC
CDR3 protein: CASTGIYNEQFF

J gene: TRBJ2-1
V gene: TRBV4-3
clone size: -
D gene: -
CDR3 DNA: TGCGCCAGCAGCCAACCTGACAATGAGCAGTTCTTC
CDR3 protein: CASSQPDNEQFF

J gene: TRBJ1-1
V gene: TRBV7-8
clone size: -
D gene: TRBD1
CDR3 DNA: TGTGCCAGCAGCCCCTCGGGACAGATGAACACTGAAGCTTTCTTT
CDR3 protein: CASSPSGQMNTEAFF

J gene: TRBJ1-2
V gene: TRBV6-6
clone size: once
D gene: -
CDR3 DNA: TGTGCCAGCAGTTACTCCACGCTATATGGCTACACCTTC
CDR3 protein: CASSYSTLYGYTF

J gene: TRBJ1-1
V gene: TRBV29-1
clone size: once
D gene: TRBD1
CDR3 DNA: TGCAGCGTGTGGGACAGGGGGCTAAGCACTGAAGCTTTCTTT
CDR3 protein: CSVWDRGLSTEAFF

J gene: TRBJ2-6
V gene: TRBV11-2
clone size: -
D gene: -
CDR3 DNA: TGTGCCAGCAGTTTACAGGTCTCTGGGGCCAACGTCCTGACTTTC
CDR3 protein: CASSLQVSGANVLTF

J gene: TRBJ2-2
V gene: TRBV7-2
clone size: -
D gene: -
CDR3 DNA: TGTGCCAGCAGCTCACGACTAGTTGCTACCGGGGAGCTGTTTTTT
CDR3 protein: CASSSRLVATGELFF

J gene: TRBJ1-3
V gene: TRBV28
clone size: -
D gene: -
CDR3 DNA: TGTGCCACCGCGTGGGACTTACGCTCTGGAAACACCATATATTTT
CDR3 protein: CATAWDLRSGNTIYF

J gene: TRBJ1-1
V gene: TRBV11-1
clone size: -
D gene: -
CDR3 DNA: TGTGCCAGCAGCCGCGAATCCAGGGGGAACACTGAAGCTTTCTTT
CDR3 protein: CASSRESRGNTEAFF

J gene: TRBJ2-1
V gene: TRBV4-1
clone size: -
D gene: TRBD2
CDR3 DNA: TGCGCCAGCAGCCTAGGTCGTCCTAGCGGGAGTGTAAAGAATGAGCAGTTCTTC
CDR3 protein: CASSLGRPSGSVKNEQFF

J gene: TRBJ2-2
V gene: TRBV19
clone size: -
D gene: TRBD1
CDR3 DNA: TGTGCCAGCCTCACGATCGCGGGACAGGGTAACACCGGGGAGCTGTTTTTT
CDR3 protein: CASLTIAGQGNTGELFF

J gene: TRBJ1-1
V gene: TRBV28
clone size: once
D gene: TRBD1
CDR3 DNA: TGTGCCAGCAGTTTTTGGGACAGGGGAGCTTTCTTT
CDR3 protein: CASSFWDRGAFF

J gene: TRBJ2-1
V gene: TRBV5-1
clone size: -
D gene: -
CDR3 DNA: TGCGCCAGCAGCATACAAACAGGGTACAATGAGCAGTTCTTC
CDR3 protein: CASSIQTGYNEQFF

J gene: TRBJ1-1
V gene: TRBV10-3
clone size: -
D gene: TRBD1
CDR3 DNA: TGTGCCACAGACAGGGGTGGGACTGAAGCTTTCTTT
CDR3 protein: CATDRGGTEAFF

J gene: TRBJ2-7
V gene: TRBV23-1
clone size: -
D gene: TRBD2
CDR3 DNA: TGCGCCAGCAGTCCACAACATCCCCCCGGCGGGAGACTGGTAGAGCAGTACTTC
CDR3 protein: CASSPQHPPGGRLVEQYF

J gene: TRBJ2-2
V gene: TRBV7-8
clone size: -
D gene: TRBD2
CDR3 DNA: TGTGCCAGCAGCACCCCCTGGTCGGGGGGAGCGGGACCCGGGGAGCTGTTTTTT
CDR3 protein: CASSTPWSGGAGPGELFF

J gene: TRBJ2-5
V gene: TRBV7-2
clone size: -
D gene: TRBD1
CDR3 DNA: TGTGCCAGCAGCCAGAGAGGGAGGCGACAGGGGGCAGTTGGGGAGACCCAGTACTTC
CDR3 protein: CASSQRGRRQGAVGETQYF

J gene: TRBJ2-6
V gene: TRBV30
clone size: -
D gene: TRBD1
CDR3 DNA: TGTGCCTGGAATCCGGGACAGGGTGTCTCTGGGGCCAACGTCCTGACTTTC
CDR3 protein: CAWNPGQGVSGANVLTF

J gene: TRBJ2-3
V gene: TRBV7-3
clone size: few
D gene: TRBD2
CDR3 DNA: TGTGCCAGCAGCTTAGAAGGTCTAGCGGGAGTTGGGACAGATACGCAGTATTTT
CDR3 protein: CASSLEGLAGVGTDTQYF

J gene: TRBJ2-7
V gene: TRBV5-1
clone size: -
D gene: -
CDR3 DNA: TGCGCCAGCAGCTTGGCCCCCAGGGAGGACGAGCAGTACTTC
CDR3 protein: CASSLAPREDEQYF

J gene: TRBJ2-3
V gene: TRBV19
clone size: once
D gene: TRBD1
CDR3 DNA: TGTGCCAGTAGTATGGAGAGGGACAGGGGGCTTTTTGCTACGCAGTATTTT
CDR3 protein: CASSMERDRGLFATQYF

J gene: TRBJ1-2
V gene: TRBV7-3
clone size: -
D gene: TRBD1
CDR3 DNA: TGTGCCAGCAGCCCGGGACAGGGGGGGGACTATGGCTACACCTTC
CDR3 protein: CASSPGQGGDYGYTF

J gene: TRBJ2-1
V gene: TRBV27
clone size: -
D gene: -
CDR3 DNA: TGTGCCAGCAGTTACCACAGGGAAGGTGAGCAGTTCTTC
CDR3 protein: CASSYHREGEQFF

J gene: TRBJ2-7
V gene: TRBV18
clone size: -
D gene: TRBD1
CDR3 DNA: TGTGCCAGCTCAACCAGGGACAGGAGCTCCTACGAGCAGTACTTC
CDR3 protein: CASSTRDRSSYEQYF

J gene: TRBJ2-5
V gene: TRBV7-2
clone size: -
D gene: -
CDR3 DNA: TGTGCCAGCAGCTTAGGGGTAGCGGTAGAGACCCAGTACTTC
CDR3 protein: CASSLGVAVETQYF

J gene: TRBJ2-1
V gene: TRBV28
clone size: -
D gene: -
CDR3 DNA: TGTGCCAGCCGACAGGGACTCTACAATGAGCAGTTCTTC
CDR3 protein: CASRQGLYNEQFF

J gene: TRBJ1-2
V gene: TRBV4-3
clone size: -
D gene: TRBD1
CDR3 DNA: TGCGCCAGCAGCCAAGATTATAGGCAGGGGGCTAACTATGGCTACACCTTC
CDR3 protein: CASSQDYRQGANYGYTF

J gene: TRBJ2-7
V gene: TRBV11-2
clone size: few
D gene: TRBD1
CDR3 DNA: TGTGCCAGCAGCCCCTTTAAAGGACAGGCCTCCTACGAGCAGTACTTC
CDR3 protein: CASSPFKGQASYEQYF

J gene: TRBJ2-1
V gene: TRBV6-5
clone size: -
D gene: TRBD2
CDR3 DNA: TGTGCCAGCAGGCTAGCGGGGTCCTACAATGAGCAGTTCTTC
CDR3 protein: CASRLAGSYNEQFF

J gene: TRBJ2-3
V gene: TRBV27
clone size: once
D gene: -
CDR3 DNA: TGTGCCAGCAGTTTAAACAGGGCGATGGATACGCAGTATTTT
CDR3 protein: CASSLNRAMDTQYF

J gene: TRBJ1-1
V gene: TRBV4-1
clone size: -
D gene: TRBD1
CDR3 DNA: TGCGCCAGCAGCCAAGGCCAGGGGGTCAACACTGAAGCTTTCTTT
CDR3 protein: CASSQGQGVNTEAFF

J gene: TRBJ2-7
V gene: TRBV29-1
clone size: few
D gene: -
CDR3 DNA: TGCAGCGTTGGTTACAGGGCGATCTCCTCCTCCTACGAGCAGTACTTC
CDR3 protein: CSVGYRAISSSYEQYF

J gene: TRBJ1-1
V gene: TRBV10-3
clone size: -
D gene: -
CDR3 DNA: TGTGCCATCAGTGGACAGGTGAACACTGAAGCTTTCTTT
CDR3 protein: CAISGQVNTEAFF

J gene: TRBJ2-2
V gene: TRBV11-3
clone size: -
D gene: -
CDR3 DNA: TGTGCCAGCAGCTTAGGACATGGGGAAGCGGCCGGGGAGCTGTTTTTT
CDR3 protein: CASSLGHGEAAGELFF

J gene: TRBJ2-7
V gene: TRBV27
clone size: -
D gene: -
CDR3 DNA: TGTGCCAGCAGCCGGGACAACTACTACGAGCAGTACTTC
CDR3 protein: CASSRDNYYEQYF

J gene: TRBJ1-1
V gene: TRBV7-2
clone size: -
D gene: -
CDR3 DNA: TGTGCCAGCAGCTTTGACAGAGCGAACACTGAAGCTTTCTTT
CDR3 protein: CASSFDRANTEAFF

J gene: TRBJ2-5
V gene: TRBV5-1
clone size: -
D gene: -
CDR3 DNA: TGCGCCAGCACCATAGCGGAGACCCAGTACTTC
CDR3 protein: CASTIAETQYF

J gene: TRBJ1-2
V gene: TRBV6-5
clone size: -
D gene: -
CDR3 DNA: TGTGCCAGCAGTTACTCGATACTCACAGTGAACTATGGCTACACCTTC
CDR3 protein: CASSYSILTVNYGYTF

J gene: TRBJ2-3
V gene: TRBV7-9
clone size: -
D gene: -
CDR3 DNA: TGTGCCAGCAGCGCACGACTAGAGAGCACAGATACGCAGTATTTT
CDR3 protein: CASSARLESTDTQYF

J gene: TRBJ2-7
V gene: TRBV4-3
clone size: once
D gene: TRBD2
CDR3 DNA: TGCGCCAGCAGCCAGCAAGTAGCGGGGTACGAGCAGTACTTC
CDR3 protein: CASSQQVAGYEQYF

J gene: TRBJ2-7
V gene: TRBV5-1
clone size: -
D gene: TRBD2
CDR3 DNA: TGCGCCAGCAGCTTGGCGGGGCGGGGGAGCTCCTACGAGCAGTACTTC
CDR3 protein: CASSLAGRGSSYEQYF